Given below is one TCR beta chain in context. The sample belongs to a study of blood T cell repertoires in COVID-19. Study as a whole: Spain, Italy and the United States supplied samples that represented acute and convalescent COVID-19. The analysed material was cDNA or gDNA that came from T cells, B-cell-depleted T cells, or PBMCs.

The CDR3 length is 15 residues. V lost 1 base to trimming and J lost 8 bases; unmatched junction nucleotides: 4. Germline V gene sequence: CDR1 SEHNR, CDR2 FQNEAQ (reference sequence). Original methodology: Amplification from reference gene primers served as the basis for estimated nucleated cell counts. Clones were read by immunoSEQ multiplex PCR, and TCRdb kept only the in-frame ones, dropping some. The V and J calls and clone size were taken over from that table, and D and trimming were inferred from the DNA. The sample has about 89,000 clones, less than 85% seen once. Sequencing input: peripheral blood. This sequence was found in a woman of 80 years or more with acute or convalescent COVID-19. The rearrangement uses TRBV7-9 and TRBJ1-4, with TRBD1 matching over 10 bases. This chain's CDR3 is CASSLGRTGGEKLFF. CDR3 nucleotides: TGTGCCAGCAGCTTAGGCCGGACAGGGGGAGAAAAACTGTTTTTT.